Listed below are T cell receptor beta chains from one sample, sequenced in a study of chemoradiotherapy in HPV16-positive cancers. Profiling relied on immunoSEQ multiplex PCR, and the TCRdb table lists in-frame clones only, not all of them. This sample carries about 27,000 clones, over 90% of them seen once, and the ten largest clones take about a sixth. The sample here was blood, taken from a patient who underwent chemoradiotherapy. The source of these receptors is a human donor with HPV-associated anogenital cancer. The CDR3 runs from the conserved cysteine through the conserved F or W. The order of the fields is clone size, J gene, V gene, D gene, CDR3 DNA, CDR3 protein. The D gene is left open where the match is weak. A clone size is listed for some rows: how often the clone was seen (once, few, many), or a class if it is expanded.

abundance: once; j_gene: TRBJ2-3; v_gene: TRBV9; d_gene: .; CDR3nt: TGTGCCAGCAGCGTAAGCGGGTCTAGCACAGATACGCAGTATTTT; CDR3aa: CASSVSGSSTDTQYF
abundance: .; j_gene: TRBJ2-2; v_gene: TRBV19; d_gene: .; CDR3nt: TGTGCCAGTAGCCCCTTCGGGCGCGATGGCGGGGAGCTGTTTTTT; CDR3aa: CASSPFGRDGGELFF
abundance: .; j_gene: TRBJ1-1; v_gene: TRBV6-1; d_gene: TRBD1; CDR3nt: TGTGCCAGCAGTAACAACAGGGGTGTGACTGAAGCTTTCTTT; CDR3aa: CASSNNRGVTEAFF
abundance: .; j_gene: TRBJ1-1; v_gene: TRBV5-1; d_gene: .; CDR3nt: TGCGCCAGCAGCCTACAGACAGCGAACACTGAAGCTTTCTTT; CDR3aa: CASSLQTANTEAFF
abundance: .; j_gene: TRBJ1-3; v_gene: TRBV18; d_gene: .; CDR3nt: TGTGCCAGCTCCCCACCCCACAGGGCCTCTGGAAACACCATATATTTT; CDR3aa: CASSPPHRASGNTIYF
abundance: .; j_gene: TRBJ1-4; v_gene: TRBV6-6; d_gene: TRBD1; CDR3nt: TGTGCCAGCAGTTGGACAGGGGAAGAAAAACTGTTTTTT; CDR3aa: CASSWTGEEKLFF
abundance: .; j_gene: TRBJ1-2; v_gene: TRBV11-1; d_gene: TRBD1; CDR3nt: TGTGCCAGCAGCTCCCTCCGGGACAGGGGGCTGGGTGGCTACACCTTC; CDR3aa: CASSSLRDRGLGGYTF
abundance: .; j_gene: TRBJ2-2; v_gene: TRBV9; d_gene: .; CDR3nt: TGTGCCAGCAGCGTAATGCAGGACGGGGAGCTGTTTTTT; CDR3aa: CASSVMQDGELFF
abundance: .; j_gene: TRBJ1-1; v_gene: TRBV18; d_gene: .; CDR3nt: TGTGCCAGCTCACAACAGGGAACGAACACTGAAGCTTTCTTT; CDR3aa: CASSQQGTNTEAFF
abundance: .; j_gene: TRBJ1-4; v_gene: TRBV6-5; d_gene: .; CDR3nt: TGTGCCAGCAAGGGACGTCAAGCAACTAATGAAAAACTGTTTTTT; CDR3aa: CASKGRQATNEKLFF
abundance: .; j_gene: TRBJ2-5; v_gene: TRBV18; d_gene: TRBD2; CDR3nt: TGTGCCAGCTCACCACGGGGGACTAGCGTAAAAGAGACCCAGTACTTC; CDR3aa: CASSPRGTSVKETQYF
abundance: .; j_gene: TRBJ2-3; v_gene: TRBV7-9; d_gene: TRBD2; CDR3nt: TGTGCCAGCAGCCACGGAACCCCGTTGACTAGCGGGAGCACAGATACGCAGTATTTT; CDR3aa: CASSHGTPLTSGSTDTQYF
abundance: .; j_gene: TRBJ1-5; v_gene: TRBV5-1; d_gene: .; CDR3nt: TGCGCCAGCAGCTTGGGGGGGGCTAGCAATCAGCCCCAGCATTTT; CDR3aa: CASSLGGASNQPQHF
abundance: few; j_gene: TRBJ1-2; v_gene: TRBV7-3; d_gene: .; CDR3nt: TGTGCCAGCAGCCAAAACCTCAGGGGAGGCGGCTACACCTTC; CDR3aa: CASSQNLRGGGYTF
abundance: .; j_gene: TRBJ2-3; v_gene: TRBV5-1; d_gene: .; CDR3nt: TGCGCCAGCAGGACGCGCACAGATACGCAGTATTTT; CDR3aa: CASRTRTDTQYF
abundance: .; j_gene: TRBJ2-7; v_gene: TRBV5-5; d_gene: .; CDR3nt: TGTGCCAGCAGCCCCGAGGGAGCCACCCCCTACGAGCAGTACTTC; CDR3aa: CASSPEGATPYEQYF
abundance: .; j_gene: TRBJ2-1; v_gene: TRBV13; d_gene: TRBD2; CDR3nt: TGTGCCAGCAGCGGGGCCGGGACTAGCGGGGGGGCCTACAATGAGCAGTTCTTC; CDR3aa: CASSGAGTSGGAYNEQFF
abundance: .; j_gene: TRBJ2-3; v_gene: TRBV5-1; d_gene: .; CDR3nt: TGCGCCAGCCGTTCAGATACCGGCACAGATACGCAGTATTTT; CDR3aa: CASRSDTGTDTQYF
abundance: .; j_gene: TRBJ1-1; v_gene: TRBV28; d_gene: .; CDR3nt: TGTGCCAGCGTTAAGTCTTGGGAACGCAGGGAAGCTTTCTTT; CDR3aa: CASVKSWERREAFF
abundance: .; j_gene: TRBJ2-1; v_gene: TRBV5-1; d_gene: .; CDR3nt: TGCGCCAGCAGCTTGGTAGTGGGGGGGCTAAAATACAATGAGCAGTTCTTC; CDR3aa: CASSLVVGGLKYNEQFF
abundance: .; j_gene: TRBJ2-7; v_gene: TRBV5-1; d_gene: .; CDR3nt: TGCGCCAGCAGCTTGCGTCAGGGGCTGAACGAGCAGTACTTC; CDR3aa: CASSLRQGLNEQYF
abundance: .; j_gene: TRBJ1-1; v_gene: TRBV11-2; d_gene: .; CDR3nt: TGTGCCAGCAGCTACGGGGGCGGCACTGAAGCTTTCTTT; CDR3aa: CASSYGGGTEAFF
abundance: .; j_gene: TRBJ1-1; v_gene: TRBV11-2; d_gene: .; CDR3nt: TGTGCCAGCAGCCTCTCGCATGAAGAGAACACTGAAGCTTTCTTT; CDR3aa: CASSLSHEENTEAFF
abundance: .; j_gene: TRBJ2-1; v_gene: TRBV11-3; d_gene: .; CDR3nt: TGTGCCAGCAGCGGTAATATGGGGGCTTCCTACAATGAGCAGTTCTTC; CDR3aa: CASSGNMGASYNEQFF
abundance: .; j_gene: TRBJ2-7; v_gene: TRBV10-3; d_gene: .; CDR3nt: TGTGCCATCCGTGAGGGGGGGCCCCCCTACGAGCAGTACTTC; CDR3aa: CAIREGGPPYEQYF
abundance: .; j_gene: TRBJ2-1; v_gene: TRBV15; d_gene: .; CDR3nt: TGTGCCACCAGCAGAGATGTGGGGAATGAGCAGTTCTTC; CDR3aa: CATSRDVGNEQFF
abundance: .; j_gene: TRBJ2-1; v_gene: TRBV5-5; d_gene: .; CDR3nt: TGTGCCAGCAGCTTGGGTCCTAGCTCCTACAATGAGCAGTTCTTC; CDR3aa: CASSLGPSSYNEQFF
abundance: .; j_gene: TRBJ1-2; v_gene: TRBV7-3; d_gene: TRBD1; CDR3nt: TGTGCCAGCAGCTCACTCCCGGGACAGGGCCTCTATGGCTACACCTTC; CDR3aa: CASSSLPGQGLYGYTF
abundance: .; j_gene: TRBJ1-5; v_gene: TRBV5-6; d_gene: .; CDR3nt: TGTGCCAGCAGCCTGGGGACGGTTAGCAATCAGCCCCAGCATTTT; CDR3aa: CASSLGTVSNQPQHF
abundance: .; j_gene: TRBJ1-1; v_gene: TRBV5-4; d_gene: TRBD1; CDR3nt: TGTGCCAGCAGCCCCCGGACAGGGGGAACTGAAGCTTTCTTT; CDR3aa: CASSPRTGGTEAFF
abundance: .; j_gene: TRBJ2-2; v_gene: TRBV7-3; d_gene: .; CDR3nt: TGTGCCAGCAGCTTACAACATACCGGGGAGCTGTTTTTT; CDR3aa: CASSLQHTGELFF
abundance: .; j_gene: TRBJ2-1; v_gene: TRBV5-4; d_gene: .; CDR3nt: TGTGCCAGCAGCTTGTTTCTTTACAATGAGCAGTTCTTC; CDR3aa: CASSLFLYNEQFF
abundance: .; j_gene: TRBJ1-2; v_gene: TRBV4-2; d_gene: TRBD1; CDR3nt: TGTGCCAGCAGCTCACGACAGGGGGCGCATGGCTACACCTTC; CDR3aa: CASSSRQGAHGYTF
abundance: .; j_gene: TRBJ2-3; v_gene: TRBV4-2; d_gene: .; CDR3nt: TGTGCCAGCAGCCAGACCCCCCTGGGTAGCCTCACAGATACGCAGTATTTT; CDR3aa: CASSQTPLGSLTDTQYF
abundance: .; j_gene: TRBJ2-2; v_gene: TRBV7-8; d_gene: TRBD1; CDR3nt: TGTGCCAGCAGCGACCACAGGGGGCGTCGAACCGGGGAGCTGTTTTTT; CDR3aa: CASSDHRGRRTGELFF
abundance: .; j_gene: TRBJ2-7; v_gene: TRBV18; d_gene: TRBD1; CDR3nt: TGTGCCAGCTCACCAGTAGCAGGGGGCGAGCAGTACTTC; CDR3aa: CASSPVAGGEQYF
abundance: .; j_gene: TRBJ1-1; v_gene: TRBV7-9; d_gene: .; CDR3nt: TGTGCCAGCAGCCCAGGGCTGGCTTTTGAGTCAGGGTTTCGCGGAGCTTTCTTT; CDR3aa: CASSPGLAFESGFRGAFF
abundance: .; j_gene: TRBJ2-2; v_gene: TRBV9; d_gene: .; CDR3nt: TGTGCCAGCAGCGTAGGAAGCGGGGAGCTGTTTTTT; CDR3aa: CASSVGSGELFF
abundance: .; j_gene: TRBJ1-1; v_gene: TRBV4-1; d_gene: TRBD1; CDR3nt: TGCGCCAGCAGCCAAGATGGACTTGTGGGACAGACGACTGAAGCTTTCTTT; CDR3aa: CASSQDGLVGQTTEAFF
abundance: .; j_gene: TRBJ1-1; v_gene: TRBV6-6; d_gene: .; CDR3nt: TGTGCCAGCAGCATTTCCGTGAACACTGAAGCTTTCTTT; CDR3aa: CASSISVNTEAFF
abundance: .; j_gene: TRBJ2-1; v_gene: TRBV14; d_gene: .; CDR3nt: TGTGCCAGCAGCTCTCAAAGGAATGAGCAGTTCTTC; CDR3aa: CASSSQRNEQFF
abundance: .; j_gene: TRBJ2-5; v_gene: TRBV5-3; d_gene: TRBD2; CDR3nt: TGTGCCAGAACCCCCCTAGCGGCACAAGAGACCCAGTACTTC; CDR3aa: CARTPLAAQETQYF
abundance: .; j_gene: TRBJ1-1; v_gene: TRBV18; d_gene: .; CDR3nt: TGTGCCAGCTCGCCGAGACAGGAGATGCAGAACACTGAAGCTTTCTTT; CDR3aa: CASSPRQEMQNTEAFF
abundance: .; j_gene: TRBJ1-1; v_gene: TRBV12-5; d_gene: TRBD1; CDR3nt: TGTGCTAGTGGTTTGGTACAGGGGGTAGGCACTGAAGCTTTCTTT; CDR3aa: CASGLVQGVGTEAFF
abundance: .; j_gene: TRBJ1-2; v_gene: TRBV7-9; d_gene: TRBD1; CDR3nt: TGTGCCAGCAGCTCAACGGACAGGGCCCTAGCTAACTATGGCTACACCTTC; CDR3aa: CASSSTDRALANYGYTF
abundance: .; j_gene: TRBJ1-4; v_gene: TRBV28; d_gene: TRBD1; CDR3nt: TGTGCCAGCAGTTTCGTCCAGGGGGCCAGTCCTAATGAAAAACTGTTTTTT; CDR3aa: CASSFVQGASPNEKLFF